This T cell receptor (beta chain) was captured by sequencing in a study of T cell repertoires in cytomegalovirus infection. TCRdb called the reads again in MiXCR, with one record for every CDR3 protein. The data contain roughly 990,000 distinct CDR3 sequences, 31% of them singletons. Study conclusions and caveats: HLA-C-restricted CMV-specific TCR beta clonotypes prevailed in the ex vivo response. Using cumulative public TCR beta family frequency, the authors identified those who carried CMV together with the relevant HLA.

In the case of this clonotype: Its antigen is not identified.

Trimming took 2 bases from V and 3 from J, leaving 14 bases between them. The CDR3 has 15 residues. Germline CDR1 and CDR2: LNHNV and YYDKDF (reference sequence). Specimen: cultured CD8+ T cells from PBMCs, collected from culture after CMV antigen stimulation. The sequence was collected from a human donor in good health (CMV status not recorded). Some clones in this sample may be carry-over from other donors' samples. The chain is built from TRBV15 and TRBJ2-7; D may match TRBD1 or TRBD2 (5 bases each). CDR3 bases: TGTGCCACCAGCAGAATCCGGGACCGTAACTACGAGCAGTACTTC. The encoded protein is CATSRIRDRNYEQYF.